The present TCR beta chain was sequenced within a study of T cell changes during pregnancy in multiple sclerosis. The protocol was immunoSEQ multiplex PCR, while the TCRdb copy is restricted to in-frame clones and leaves out a portion. The table records approximately 41,000 clones, 90% of them present only once. The CDR3 is 13 amino acids. Losses at the gene ends were 8 bases for V and 2 bases for J; bases not matched to a gene: 2. The V gene's germline CDR1 is MGHDK and CDR2 SYGVNS. The specimen comprised CD8+ T cells from peripheral blood mononuclear cells, sampled in the first trimester of pregnancy. The chain recombines TRBV25-1 with TRBJ1-2, with 10 bases that match TRBD1. The TCR originated in a female donor with multiple sclerosis, enrolled in a pregnancy study. The CDR3 loop is CASRGQGNYGYTF. In nucleotides, the CDR3 is TGTGCCAGCCGGGGACAGGGGAACTATGGCTACACCTTC.